This TCR beta chain was retrieved from a study of Ad26.COV2.S vaccination and SARS-CoV-2 variants. Overall study context: Recipients of Ad26.COV2.S got it intramuscularly, once or twice 56 days apart.

Generated by immunoSEQ multiplex PCR, the TCRdb table keeps only in-frame clones and is missing some. The table lists about 280,000 clones, around 87% of them singletons. Treatment of the sample: some 20 received Ad26.COV2.S at low or high dose, single or two shots; about 5 received placebo; per-sample allocation not given. The investigators took samples on day 63 after the first vaccine or placebo injection. Whole-study results and caveats: Responses of spike-specific T cells (both CD8+ and CD4+) reportedly showed substantial breadth after vaccination. Vaccinees displayed broader spike-specific TCR repertoires than placebo recipients.

This clone was detected only once. Its antigen remains unidentified. Trimming pared 0 bases from V and 3 bases from J, leaving 12 bases between. This CDR3 is 15 amino acids long. CDR1 and CDR2 from the germline V gene are LGHNA and YSLEER. This chain uses TRBV4-3 with TRBJ2-7; possibly TRBD1 or TRBD2 for D (5 bases each). The input for sequencing was peripheral blood, taken in a trial of Ad26.COV2.S vaccine versus placebo. This clonotype was sampled from a person aged 18-65 years who received the Ad26.COV2.S COVID-19 vaccine or a placebo. CDR3 coding DNA: TGCGCCAGCAGCCAAGAAGCGGCAGGGATCTACGAGCAGTACTTC. Translating gives CASSQEAAGIYEQYF.